This T cell receptor beta chain is from a study of shared clonotypes between healthy human individuals. The ends were cut back, 0 bases at V and 9 bases at J, with 15 bases in the middle. Germline values: CDR1 MGHRA, CDR2 YSYEKL. This CDR3 is 15 amino acids long. Study conclusions and caveats: Among the subsets, naive ones generally showed larger estimated richness than memory ones.

The repertoire was sequenced with immunoSEQ multiplex PCR; TCRdb's copy has only in-frame clones and lacks some. The repertoire has over a million clones, 78% of them found once; the top ten carry 0.6% to 0.75%. Turning to this clone: Its antigen is not identified.

Sequencing was carried out using memory CD4+ T cells from PBMCs. The subset was: CD45RA-negative fraction. The chain employs TRBV4-1 and TRBJ2-4; perhaps TRBD2 as D (5 bases). The TCR comes from a man between 18 and 35 years old in good health. Some clones in this sample may be carry-over from other donors' samples. The CDR3 loop reads CASSQDPGSVGIQYF. The DNA for the CDR3 is TGCGCCAGCAGCCAAGACCCGGGGTCGGTGGGCATTCAGTACTTC.